This T cell receptor (beta chain) was sequenced during a study of blood T cell repertoires in COVID-19. About the research overall: The United States, Italy and Spain were the sources of the acute and convalescent COVID-19 samples. T cells, B-cell-depleted T cells, or PBMCs supplied cDNA or gDNA.

Profiling relied on immunoSEQ multiplex PCR, and the TCRdb table lists in-frame clones only, not all of them. This table has about 300,000 clones, roughly 89% appearing once. Two negative PCRs, clearance, or symptom resolution characterized the recovered Cohort 3 donors. Germline assignment: CDR1 SGDLS and CDR2 YYNGEE. The CDR3 is 15 residues long. J was trimmed by 5 bases and V by 0 bases; bases with no gene match: 5. The TCR was taken from a man in his sixties who had recovered from COVID-19. The chain has TRBV9 and TRBJ2-1; 7 bases align to TRBD2. Sequencing input: PBMCs or T cells enriched from blood (not recorded which). The CDR3 loop is CASSVEVGGHNEQFF. The CDR3 region has the DNA TGTGCCAGCAGCGTAGAAGTGGGAGGGCACAATGAGCAGTTCTTC.